This TCR beta chain derives from a study of monozygotic twins with inflammatory bowel disease. TCRdb reanalyzed the 5' RACE reads, giving one entry per CDR3 protein sequence and no DNA. The sample's table shows a few hundred thousand distinct CDR3 sequences. Germline values: CDR1 DFQATT, CDR2 SNEGSKA (reference sequence). The CDR3 runs to 15 residues. This sequence was found in a human donor with ulcerative colitis or Crohn's disease, or a healthy co-twin of an affected twin (not recorded which). The specimen sequenced was blood. J is TRBJ2-1 and V is TRBV20-1; TCRdb selects TRBD1, and the lack of DNA leaves this call unchecked. The CDR3 is CSARDRDSPYNEQFF.